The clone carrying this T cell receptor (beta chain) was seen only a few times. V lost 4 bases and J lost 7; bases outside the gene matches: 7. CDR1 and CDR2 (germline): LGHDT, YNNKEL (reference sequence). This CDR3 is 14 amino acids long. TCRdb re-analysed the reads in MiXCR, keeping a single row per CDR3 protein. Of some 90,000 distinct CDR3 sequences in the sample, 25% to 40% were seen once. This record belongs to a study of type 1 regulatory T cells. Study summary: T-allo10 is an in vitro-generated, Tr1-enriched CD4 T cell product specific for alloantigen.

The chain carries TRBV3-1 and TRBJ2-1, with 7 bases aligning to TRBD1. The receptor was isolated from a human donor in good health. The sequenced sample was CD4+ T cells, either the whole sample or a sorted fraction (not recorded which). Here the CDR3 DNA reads TGTGCCAGCAGCCTCAGGGGGTCTGGGAATGAGCAGTTCTTC. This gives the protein CASSLRGSGNEQFF.